The 18 T cell receptor beta chains in this list originate from one sample, sequenced in a study of T cell responses to AZD1222 COVID-19 vaccine. Measured with immunoSEQ multiplex PCR; TCRdb has only the in-frame clones, and not every one. The sample shows 26,000 or so clones, around 86% of them seen only once. Sample: peripheral blood, taken 28 days after the second AZD1222 dose. Source of these receptors: an adult who received the AZD1222 COVID-19 vaccine.

The rearrangement joins TRBV28 to TRBJ1-6; TRBD1 aligns across 7 bases. Unmatched junction bases numbered 5, after V lost 2 bases and J lost 10 bases. The CDR3 sequence is 14 residues long. Germline V gives CDR1 MDHEN, CDR2 SYDVKM. CDR3 nucleotide sequence: TGTGCCAGCAGTTTAGGACAGGCTGGATCACCCCTCCACTTT. Translation: CASSLGQAGSPLHF.

Of note for this clone: Relative to the germline gene, one junction end is altered; a read error may explain this. The chain joins TRBV2 to TRBJ1-5; weak D call: TRBD1 (5 bases). The V gene's germline CDR1 is SNHLY and CDR2 FYNNEI. The CDR3 covers 15 residues. The CDR3 is CVSRKTVNSNQPQHF. The CDR3 DNA sequence: TGTGTCAGCAGAAAGACAGTAAATAGCAATCAGCCCCAGCATTTT.

The chain uses TRBV27 and TRBJ2-7, with TRBD2 identical over 12 bases. The ends lost 5 bases at V and 5 bases at J; junction bases unmatched: 7. The CDR3 loop spans 15 amino acids. Germline assignment: CDR1 MNHEY and CDR2 SMNVEV (reference sequence). CDR3 coding DNA: TGTGCCAGCAGTAAACTAGCGGGAGGCCCCCACGAGCAGTACTTC. Its translation: CASSKLAGGPHEQYF.

V gene TRBV14 combines with J gene TRBJ1-2; 7 bases are a match to TRBD1. CDR1 is SGHDN and CDR2 is FVKESK in the germline V gene. The CDR3 runs 18 residues. Losses at the gene ends were 1 base for V and 2 bases for J; bases not matched to a gene: 13. The CDR3 sequence is CASSQVSGQHFINYGYTF. DNA for the CDR3: TGTGCCAGCAGCCAAGTTTCGGGACAGCACTTCATAAACTATGGCTACACCTTC.

The V gene is TRBV29-1, the J gene TRBJ1-1; possible D gene TRBD1, 5 bases. Trimming shortened V by 7 bases and J by 0 bases, and 18 bases separated the two germline ends. Germline values: CDR1 SQVTM, CDR2 ANQGSEA. This CDR3 comprises 15 residues. The CDR3 is CSATPGQPMNTEAFF. In nucleotides, the CDR3 is TGCAGCGCTACACCAGGGCAGCCCATGAACACTGAAGCTTTCTTT. Full variable domain (rest looked up from reference TRBV29-1 and TRBJ1-1): SAVISQKPSRDICQRGTSLTIQCQVDSQVTMMFWYRQQPGQSLTLIATANQGSEATYESGFVIDKFPISRPNLTFSTLTVSNMSPEDSSIYLCSATPGQPMNTEAFFGQGTRLTVV.

In its sample, this clone was seen once. The chain is built from TRBV2 and TRBJ1-1, with D perhaps TRBD1 (6 bases). Trimming cost V 3 bases and J 1 base, with 12 bases left between them. This CDR3 comprises 15 residues. CDR1 SNHLY and CDR2 FYNNEI come from the germline V gene. Here the CDR3 DNA reads TGTGCCAGCAGTGACCGATCGACAGGGAACACTGAAGCTTTCTTT. Its protein is CASSDRSTGNTEAFF.

The chain carries TRBV4-3 and TRBJ1-4; 7 bases are a match to TRBD1. The ends lost 0 bases at V and 7 bases at J; junction bases unmatched: 5. The CDR3 covers 15 residues. Germline V gene lookup returns CDR1 LGHNA and CDR2 YSLEER. Here the CDR3 DNA reads TGCGCCAGCAGCCAAGAAGGGGGCCGAGGTGAAAAACTGTTTTTT. Encoded protein: CASSQEGGRGEKLFF.

The rearrangement joins TRBV9 to TRBJ1-5; D possibly corresponds to TRBD1 (5 bases). Trimming stripped 7 bases from V and 5 bases from J, with 16 bases between. Per the germline V gene, CDR1 is SGDLS and CDR2 is YYNGEE. There are 14 residues in the CDR3. As DNA, the CDR3 is TGTGCCAGCGGGGGAGGGGCCCGGGATCAGCCCCAGCATTTT. Amino acid sequence: CASGGGARDQPQHF.

The CDR3 here is CASSLANRVVGGYTF. The CDR3 DNA is TGTGCCAGCAGCTTGGCTAACAGGGTAGTGGGTGGCTACACCTTC. The V and J genes are TRBV5-4 and TRBJ1-2, with D possibly matching TRBD1 (6 bases). V was cut by 0 bases and J by 7 bases, with 16 bases left in between. This CDR3 is 15 amino acids long. Germline CDR1 SGHNT, CDR2 YYREEE (reference sequence).

J is TRBJ2-1 and V is TRBV9, with 13 bases identical to TRBD2. The CDR3 totals 14 residues. The junction had 8 bases not matched to a gene; V was cut back by 4 bases and J by 13 bases. CDR1 is SGDLS and CDR2 is YYNGEE in the germline V gene. The CDR3 here is CASSPEGLAGEQFF. The CDR3 DNA reads as TGTGCCAGCAGCCCTGAAGGACTAGCGGGAGAACAGTTCTTC.

A single count supports this clone. The chain uses TRBV19 and TRBJ1-6; D gene unclear. This CDR3 comprises 14 residues. The germline V gene has CDR1 LNHDA and CDR2 SQIVND (reference sequence). With 5 bases removed from V and 0 bases from J, the gap between germline ends came to 5 bases. The CDR3 DNA reads TGTGCCAGTAGTGGGAGCTCCTATAATTCACCCCTCCACTTT. Its translation is CASSGSSYNSPLHF.

The gene calls are TRBV6-2 or TRBV6-3 and TRBJ2-7, with D perhaps TRBD1 (5 bases). Germline loops: CDR1 MNHEY, CDR2 SVGEGT. Trimming cost V 1 base and J 0 bases, with 10 bases left between them. The CDR3 runs to 15 residues. CDR3 in amino acids: CASSYFTGSSYEQYF. Written as DNA, the CDR3 is TGTGCCAGCAGTTACTTCACAGGTAGCTCCTACGAGCAGTACTTC.

The CDR3 loop is CAISEGNQPQHF. For the CDR3, the DNA is TGTGCCATCAGTGAGGGTAATCAGCCCCAGCATTTT. The chain employs TRBV10-3 and TRBJ1-5; D is unresolved. Germline V gene sequence: CDR1 ENHRY, CDR2 SYGVKD. Trimming took 2 bases from V and 4 from J, leaving 3 bases between them. This CDR3 comprises 12 residues.

This sequence joins TRBV11-2 and TRBJ1-1, with TRBD1 matching 7 bases. Germline trimming cut 2 bases from V and 1 base from J; bases unmatched to any gene: 1. CDR3 length: 14 amino acids. The germline CDR1 and CDR2 sequences are SGHAT and FQNNGV. The CDR3: CASSLRDRNTEAFF. In DNA, the CDR3 is TGTGCCAGCAGCTTAAGGGACAGGAACACTGAAGCTTTCTTT.

The chain combines TRBV15 with TRBJ2-7; D gene uncertain. This CDR3 is 16 amino acids long. Trimming removed 0 bases from V and 5 bases from J, with 17 bases in between. Germline CDR1 LNHNV, CDR2 YYDKDF (reference sequence). The CDR3 reads CATSREGGVGRDEQYF. In DNA, the CDR3 is TGTGCCACCAGCAGAGAGGGTGGGGTCGGCCGGGACGAGCAGTACTTC.

The V and J genes are TRBV9 and TRBJ1-3; 8 nucleotides agree with TRBD1. The CDR3 is made up of 15 amino acids. With V trimmed by 3 bases and J by 1 base, 3 bases remained unmatched. Germline assignment: CDR1 SGDLS and CDR2 YYNGEE. CDR3 protein: CASSADRESGNTIYF. The CDR3 coding sequence is TGTGCCAGCAGCGCGGACAGGGAGTCTGGAAACACCATATATTTT.

This clone was seen more than once but under ten times. This chain joins TRBV7-9 and TRBJ2-5; 9 bases fit TRBD1. V gave up 7 bases and J gave up 7 bases; unmatched junction bases: 13. Germline lookup yields CDR1 SEHNR and CDR2 FQNEAQ (reference sequence). The CDR3 extends over 15 amino acids. CDR3 DNA: TGTGCCAGCATCATGTCCCGGGACAGGGCGGGGACCCAGTACTTC. This encodes CASIMSRDRAGTQYF.

The V and J genes are TRBV10-2 and TRBJ1-5; D is uncertain. Trimming cost V 3 bases and J 2 bases, with 8 bases left between them. Germline assignment: CDR1 WSHSY and CDR2 SAAADI. The CDR3 extends over 14 amino acids. The CDR3 region is CASSDRRGNQPQHF. The CDR3 DNA is TGCGCCAGCAGTGATAGAAGGGGCAATCAGCCCCAGCATTTT.